This T cell receptor (beta chain) was profiled in a study of tumor-infiltrating lymphocytes in oesophageal squamous cell carcinoma. From germline, CDR1 is DFQATT and CDR2 SNEGSKA (reference sequence). J was trimmed by 0 bases and V by 3 bases; bases with no gene match: 14. The CDR3 is made up of 20 amino acids. MiXCR, run by TCRdb on the PCR reads, gives a single entry per CDR3 protein. The sample shows 15,000 to 20,000 distinct CDR3 sequences, approximately 46% of them seen only once. The sample comprised normal esophageal tissue next to the tumor. The sequence derives from a female donor with esophageal squamous cell carcinoma. The chain combines TRBV20-1 with TRBJ2-2; 12 positions agree with TRBD1. CDR3 DNA: TGCAGTGCTAGGCCATTCCGGGACAGGGGGCCAAACGCGAACACCGGGGAGCTGTTTTTT. It encodes CSARPFRDRGPNANTGELFF.